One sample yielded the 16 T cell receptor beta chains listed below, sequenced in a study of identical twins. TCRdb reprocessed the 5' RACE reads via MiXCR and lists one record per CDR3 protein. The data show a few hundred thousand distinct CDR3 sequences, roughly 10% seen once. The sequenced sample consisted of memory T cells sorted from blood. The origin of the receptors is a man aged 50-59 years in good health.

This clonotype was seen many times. CDR3 protein: CASSRVGGTGELFF. The CDR3 DNA follows: TGTGCCAGCAGCCGCGTGGGCGGGACCGGGGAGCTGTTTTTT. The chain has TRBV7-2 and TRBJ2-2; D may be TRBD2 (5 bases). V gave up 5 bases and J gave up 5 bases, with 12 bases separating them. This CDR3 is 14 amino acids long. Germline loops: CDR1 SGHTA, CDR2 FQGNSA.

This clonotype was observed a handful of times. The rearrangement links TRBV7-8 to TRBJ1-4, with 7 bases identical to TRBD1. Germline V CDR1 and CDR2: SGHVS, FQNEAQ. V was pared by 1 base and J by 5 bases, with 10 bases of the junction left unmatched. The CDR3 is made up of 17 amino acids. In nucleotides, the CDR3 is TGTGCCAGCAGCTTAGTCTTATGGGACAGCAGAAATGAAAAACTGTTTTTT. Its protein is CASSLVLWDSRNEKLFF.

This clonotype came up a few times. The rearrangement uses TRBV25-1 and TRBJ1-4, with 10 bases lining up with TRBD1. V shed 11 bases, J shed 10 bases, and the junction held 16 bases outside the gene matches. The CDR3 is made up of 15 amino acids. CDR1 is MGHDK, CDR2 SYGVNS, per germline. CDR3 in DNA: TGTGCCGCCCGGGACAGGGGAGGTAGAAACGGAAAACTGTTTTTT. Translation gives CAARDRGGRNGKLFF.

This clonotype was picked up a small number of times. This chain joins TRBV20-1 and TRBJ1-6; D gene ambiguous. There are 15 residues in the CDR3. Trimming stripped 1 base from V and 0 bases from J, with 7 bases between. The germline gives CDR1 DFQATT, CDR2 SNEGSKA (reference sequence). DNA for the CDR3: TGCAGTGCTAGAGGGAGGAGCTCCTATAATTCACCCCTCCACTTT. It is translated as CSARGRSSYNSPLHF.

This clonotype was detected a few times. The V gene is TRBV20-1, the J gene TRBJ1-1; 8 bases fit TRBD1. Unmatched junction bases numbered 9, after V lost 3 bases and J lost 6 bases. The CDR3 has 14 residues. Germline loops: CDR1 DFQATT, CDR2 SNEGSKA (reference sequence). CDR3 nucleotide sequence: TGCAGTGCTAGGGCCCCAGGGGGCACGGCTGAAGCTTTCTTT. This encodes CSARAPGGTAEAFF.

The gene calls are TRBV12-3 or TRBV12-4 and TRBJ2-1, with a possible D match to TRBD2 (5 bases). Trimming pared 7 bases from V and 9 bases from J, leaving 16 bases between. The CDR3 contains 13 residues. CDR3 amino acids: CASTVSGSGEQFF. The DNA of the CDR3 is TGTGCCAGCACCGTTTCGGGGTCTGGTGAGCAGTTCTTC.

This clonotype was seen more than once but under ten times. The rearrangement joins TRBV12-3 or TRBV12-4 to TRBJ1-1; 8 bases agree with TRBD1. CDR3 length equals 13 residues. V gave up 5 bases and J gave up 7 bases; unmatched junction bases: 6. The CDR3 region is CASSGSGQVEAFF. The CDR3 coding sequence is TGTGCCAGCAGTGGGTCGGGACAGGTTGAAGCTTTCTTT.

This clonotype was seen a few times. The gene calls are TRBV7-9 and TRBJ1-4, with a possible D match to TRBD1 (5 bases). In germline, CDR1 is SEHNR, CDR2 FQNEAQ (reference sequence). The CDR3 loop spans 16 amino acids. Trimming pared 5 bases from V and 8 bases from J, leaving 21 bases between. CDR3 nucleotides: TGTGCCAGCAGCCGAATGTTTCAAAGCCGGGGCGAAAAACTGTTTTTT. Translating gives CASSRMFQSRGEKLFF.

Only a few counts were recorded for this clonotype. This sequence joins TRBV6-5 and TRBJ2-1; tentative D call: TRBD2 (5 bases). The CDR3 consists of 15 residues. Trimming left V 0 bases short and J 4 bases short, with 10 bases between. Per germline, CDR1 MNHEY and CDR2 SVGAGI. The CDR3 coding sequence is TGTGCCAGCAGTTACTCGACACTAGAATACAATGAGCAGTTCTTC. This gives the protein CASSYSTLEYNEQFF.

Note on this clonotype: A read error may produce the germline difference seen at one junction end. CDR3 region: CSGKSNEKLFF. CDR3 coding DNA: TGTAGCGGCAAGTCTAATGAAAAACTGTTTTTT. V gene TRBV29-1 combines with J gene TRBJ1-4; D unresolved. The CDR3 has 11 amino acids. The germline V gene encodes CDR1 SQVTM and CDR2 ANQGSEA.

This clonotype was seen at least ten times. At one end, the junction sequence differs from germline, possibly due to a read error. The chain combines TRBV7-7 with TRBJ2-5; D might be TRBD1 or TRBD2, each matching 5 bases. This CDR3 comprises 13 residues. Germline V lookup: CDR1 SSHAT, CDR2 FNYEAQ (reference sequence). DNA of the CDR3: TGTGCTAGCAGCCCGTATGGGGGAGAGACCCAGTACTTC. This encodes CASSPYGGETQYF. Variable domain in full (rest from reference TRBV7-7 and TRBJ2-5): GAGVSQSPRYKVTKRGQDVTLRCDPISSHATLYWYQQALGQGPEFLTYFNYEAQPDKSGLPSDRFSAERPEGSISTLTIQRTEQRDSAMYRCASSPYGGETQYFGPGTRLLVL.

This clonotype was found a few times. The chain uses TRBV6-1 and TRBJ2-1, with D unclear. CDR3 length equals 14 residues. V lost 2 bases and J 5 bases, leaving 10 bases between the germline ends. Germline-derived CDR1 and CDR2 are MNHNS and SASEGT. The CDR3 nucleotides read TGTGCCAGCAGTGAATTAGGGAAGAACAATGAGCAGTTCTTC. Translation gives CASSELGKNNEQFF.

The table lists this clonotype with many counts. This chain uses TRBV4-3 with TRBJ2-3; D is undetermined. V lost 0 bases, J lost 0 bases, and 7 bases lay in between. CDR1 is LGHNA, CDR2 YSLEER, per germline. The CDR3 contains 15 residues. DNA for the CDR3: TGCGCCAGCAGCCAAGAACATACTAGCACAGATACGCAGTATTTT. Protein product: CASSQEHTSTDTQYF.

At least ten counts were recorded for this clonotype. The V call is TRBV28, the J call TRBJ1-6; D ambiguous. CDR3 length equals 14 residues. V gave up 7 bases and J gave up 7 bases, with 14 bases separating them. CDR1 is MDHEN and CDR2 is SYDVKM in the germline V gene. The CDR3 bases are TGTGCCAGCATTAGTAGGATCACCAATTCACCCCTCCACTTT. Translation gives CASISRITNSPLHF.

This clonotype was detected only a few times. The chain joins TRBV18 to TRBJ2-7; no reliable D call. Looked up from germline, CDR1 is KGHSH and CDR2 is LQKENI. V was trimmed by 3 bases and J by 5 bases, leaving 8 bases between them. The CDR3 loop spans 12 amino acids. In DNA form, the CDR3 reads TGTGCCAGCTCACCGGAAAGGAACGAGCAGTACTTC. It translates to CASSPERNEQYF.

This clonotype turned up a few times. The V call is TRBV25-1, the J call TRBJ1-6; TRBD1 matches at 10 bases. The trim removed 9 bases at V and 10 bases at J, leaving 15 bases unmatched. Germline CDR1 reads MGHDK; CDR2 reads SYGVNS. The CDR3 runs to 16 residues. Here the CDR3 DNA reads TGTGCCAGTAGAAGCCCCTCGACAGGGGGCAGGTCACCCCTCCACTTT. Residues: CASRSPSTGGRSPLHF.